This entry describes one T cell receptor beta chain. The target of this receptor is not known. The record has no base qualities; no much larger clone is one base away. The collaborating institutions used their own protocols to collect whole blood in K2EDTA tubes. For TCRbeta analysis, collaborators shipped samples in one of three forms: frozen whole blood, isolated PBMCs, or DNA extracted from either of those sample types. This record belongs to a study of blood T cell repertoires in COVID-19 (dated by TCRdb to the early 2020s). In the study overall: Samples covering the acute and convalescent phases of COVID-19 were provided by collaborators in the United States, Italy and Spain. The dataset comprised deeply sampled blood TCRbeta repertoires from subjects exposed to, actively infected with, or recovered from COVID-19. The sample metadata nearly always contained a de-identified subject ID, COVID-19 status, age in years and sex. The samples were drawn from two sources: the first 160 participants of the ongoing ImmuneRACE study, and 1,000 to 1,500 subjects contributed by 6 global collaborators. The prospective study material was composed of cDNA or gDNA derived from T cells, B-cell-depleted T cells, or PBMCs. HLA class I and class II types, where available, came from metadata supplied by the sample provider rather than from assay-based typing. The repertoires were made available in a free public database intended to serve as a resource for research on the immune response to SARS-CoV-2.

The immunoSEQ Assay, a bias-controlled multiplex PCR, was used to amplify TCRbeta CDR3 regions from genomic DNA. In the authors' own workflow: Within the assay, amplification of reference gene primers was used to estimate how many nucleated cells each sample contained. To quantify the absolute abundance of each unique TCRbeta CDR3 rearrangement, sequence reads were collapsed and filtered. Productive Simpson clonality was computed per sample as the square root of Simpson's diversity index over productive rearrangements. TCRdb limited this immuneACCESS table to in-frame rearrangements with V and J called. A share of clones is missing; checked studies link under half to unresolved V genes, and the rest is unexplained. Clone size and the V and J calls come from that table; the DNA yielded D and trimming. The table for this sample lists about 160,000 clones; approximately 84% of them were counted only once. The ten largest make up over 20% of the sample.

Including the terminal cysteine and phenylalanine, the CDR3 comprises 14 residues. Only the CDR3 part of the read is kept: 42 bases, read in frame from the first base. V is pruned by 6 bases and J by 5 bases, leaving 4 bases of the junction without a gene match. The CDR1 and CDR2 encoded by the germline V gene (reference sequence) are MNHNY and SVGAGI. Results and caveats for the whole study, not just this receptor: The quantity of clinical and demographic metadata differed by source and by participant and was supplied without curation.

Sequencing input: peripheral blood. The sequence links TRBV6-6 to TRBJ2-1; 10 bases in the junction line up with TRBD1. The origin of this receptor is a woman older than 75 with acute or convalescent COVID-19. The DNA sequence follows: TGTGCCAGCAGGGGGACAGGGGTGAACAATGAGCAGTTCTTC. Translated, it gives CASRGTGVNNEQFF.